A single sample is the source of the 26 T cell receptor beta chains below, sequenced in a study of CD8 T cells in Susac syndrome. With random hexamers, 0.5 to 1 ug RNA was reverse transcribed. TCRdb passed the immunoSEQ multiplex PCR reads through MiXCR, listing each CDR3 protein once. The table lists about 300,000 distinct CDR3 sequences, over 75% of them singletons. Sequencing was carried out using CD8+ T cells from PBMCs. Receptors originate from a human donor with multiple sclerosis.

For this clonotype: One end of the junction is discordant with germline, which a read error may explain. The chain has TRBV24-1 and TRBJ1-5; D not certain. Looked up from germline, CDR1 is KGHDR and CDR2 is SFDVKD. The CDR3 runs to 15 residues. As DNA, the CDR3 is TGTGCCACCAGTGGATCGGACGGCGCGAATCAGCGCCAGCATTTT. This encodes CATSGSDGANQRQHF.

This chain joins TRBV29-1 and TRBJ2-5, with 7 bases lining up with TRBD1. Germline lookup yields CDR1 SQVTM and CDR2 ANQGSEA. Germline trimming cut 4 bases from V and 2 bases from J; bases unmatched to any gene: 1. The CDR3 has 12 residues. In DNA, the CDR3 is TGCAGCGTTGGCAGGGGGCAAGAGACCCAGTACTTC. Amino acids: CSVGRGQETQYF. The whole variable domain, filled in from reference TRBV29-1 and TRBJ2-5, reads SAVISQKPSRDICQRGTSLTIQCQVDSQVTMMFWYRQQPGQSLTLIATANQGSEATYESGFVIDKFPISRPNLTFSTLTVSNMSPEDSSIYLCSVGRGQETQYFGPGTRLLVL.

The CDR3 loop is CASSQDITGVSYEQYF. The CDR3, as DNA: TGCGCCAGCAGCCAAGATATCACAGGGGTCTCCTACGAGCAGTACTTC. V and J are TRBV4-3 and TRBJ2-7, with 7 nucleotides matching TRBD1. Trimming removed 0 bases from V and 0 bases from J; junction bases left unmatched: 5. Germline V CDR1 and CDR2: LGHNA, YSLEER. The CDR3 loop spans 16 amino acids.

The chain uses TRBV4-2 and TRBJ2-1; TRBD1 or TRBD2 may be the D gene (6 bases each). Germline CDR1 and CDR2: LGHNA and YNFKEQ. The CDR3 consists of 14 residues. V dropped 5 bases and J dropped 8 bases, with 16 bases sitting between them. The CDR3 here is CASSGGRVADEQFF. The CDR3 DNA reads TGTGCCAGCAGCGGGGGGCGGGTTGCGGATGAGCAGTTCTTC.

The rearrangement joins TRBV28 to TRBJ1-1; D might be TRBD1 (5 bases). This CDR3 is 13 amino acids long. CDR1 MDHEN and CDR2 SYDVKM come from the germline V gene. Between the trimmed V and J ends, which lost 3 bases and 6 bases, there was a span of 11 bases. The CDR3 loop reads CASSLTVQAEAFF. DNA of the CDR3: TGTGCCAGCAGTTTGACAGTTCAGGCTGAAGCTTTCTTT.

CDR3 sequence: CASSLGTGSLYSYNEQFF. In DNA, the CDR3 is TGTGCCAGCAGTTTAGGGACAGGGTCCCTTTACTCCTACAATGAGCAGTTCTTC. J is TRBJ2-1 and V is TRBV12-3 or TRBV12-4, with TRBD1 matching 8 bases. Unmatched junction bases numbered 8, after V lost 1 base and J lost 0 bases. The CDR3 contains 18 residues.

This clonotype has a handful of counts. CDR3 amino acids: CASSIGRTEAFF. DNA for the CDR3: TGTGCCAGTAGTATTGGTAGAACTGAAGCTTTCTTT. The gene calls are TRBV19 and TRBJ1-1; D not resolved. Germline V CDR1 and CDR2: LNHDA, SQIVND (reference sequence). The CDR3 consists of 12 residues. V lost 3 bases and J lost 5, with 7 bases in between.

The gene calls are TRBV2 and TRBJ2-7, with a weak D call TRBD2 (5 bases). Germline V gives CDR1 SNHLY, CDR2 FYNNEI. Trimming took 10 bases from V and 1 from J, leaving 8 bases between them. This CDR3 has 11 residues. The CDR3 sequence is CAIGDSYEQYF. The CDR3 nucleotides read TGTGCCATCGGGGATTCCTACGAGCAGTACTTC.

The CDR3 protein is CASAGTGNNEQFF. Written as DNA, the CDR3 is TGCGCCAGCGCCGGGACAGGCAACAATGAGCAGTTCTTC. The chain joins TRBV10-2 to TRBJ2-1; TRBD1 agrees at 8 bases. J was trimmed by 5 bases and V by 8 bases; bases with no gene match: 5. CDR1 and CDR2 (germline): WSHSY, SAAADI. The CDR3 runs to 13 residues.

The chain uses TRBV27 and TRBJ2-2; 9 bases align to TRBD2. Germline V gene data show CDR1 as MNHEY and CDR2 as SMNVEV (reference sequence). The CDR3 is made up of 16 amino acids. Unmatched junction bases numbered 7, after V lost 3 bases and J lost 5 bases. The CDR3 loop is CASSFLREGHTGELFF. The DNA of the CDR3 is TGTGCCAGCAGTTTTCTGCGGGAGGGCCATACCGGGGAGCTGTTTTTT.

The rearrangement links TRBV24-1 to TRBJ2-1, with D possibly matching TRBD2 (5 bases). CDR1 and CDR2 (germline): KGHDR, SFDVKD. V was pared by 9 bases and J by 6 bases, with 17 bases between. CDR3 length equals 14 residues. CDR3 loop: CATESGFRGNEQFF. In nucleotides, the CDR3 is TGTGCCACCGAATCGGGATTCCGGGGCAATGAGCAGTTCTTC.

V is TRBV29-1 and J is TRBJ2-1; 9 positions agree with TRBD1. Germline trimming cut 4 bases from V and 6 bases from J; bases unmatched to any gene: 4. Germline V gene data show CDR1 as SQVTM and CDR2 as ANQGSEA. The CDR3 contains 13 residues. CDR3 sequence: CSVVLTGGNEQFF. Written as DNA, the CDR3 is TGCAGCGTTGTCTTGACAGGGGGCAATGAGCAGTTCTTC.

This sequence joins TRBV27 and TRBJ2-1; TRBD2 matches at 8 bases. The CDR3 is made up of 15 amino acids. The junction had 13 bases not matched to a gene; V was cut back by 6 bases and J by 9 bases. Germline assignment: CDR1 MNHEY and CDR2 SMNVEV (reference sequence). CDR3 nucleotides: TGTGCCAGCAGCCCCTTCGACGGGAGGGCCTTTGAGCAGTTCTTC. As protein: CASSPFDGRAFEQFF.

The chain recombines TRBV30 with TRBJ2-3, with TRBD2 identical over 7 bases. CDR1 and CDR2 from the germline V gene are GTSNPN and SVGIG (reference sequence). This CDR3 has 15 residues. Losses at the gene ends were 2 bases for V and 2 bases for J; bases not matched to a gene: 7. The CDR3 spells CAWSILAENTDTQYF. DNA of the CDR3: TGTGCCTGGAGTATCCTAGCGGAAAACACAGATACGCAGTATTTT.

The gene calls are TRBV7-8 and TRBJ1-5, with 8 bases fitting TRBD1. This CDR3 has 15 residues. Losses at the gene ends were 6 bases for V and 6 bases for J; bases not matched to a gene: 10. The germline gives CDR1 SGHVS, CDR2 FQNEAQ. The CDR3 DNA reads TGTGCCAGCAGACCAGGGGGCCTACTGAGTCAGCCCCAGCATTTT. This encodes CASRPGGLLSQPQHF.

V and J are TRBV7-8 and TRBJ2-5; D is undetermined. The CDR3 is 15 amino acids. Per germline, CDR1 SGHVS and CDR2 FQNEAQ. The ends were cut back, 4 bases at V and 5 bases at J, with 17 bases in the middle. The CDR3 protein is CASSSAQTTWETQYF. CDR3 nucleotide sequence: TGTGCCAGCAGCTCCGCCCAGACCACTTGGGAGACCCAGTACTTC.

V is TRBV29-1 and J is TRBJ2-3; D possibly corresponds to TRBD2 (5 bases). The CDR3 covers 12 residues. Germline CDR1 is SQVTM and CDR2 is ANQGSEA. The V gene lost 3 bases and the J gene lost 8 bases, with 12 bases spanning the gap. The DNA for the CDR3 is TGCAGCGTTGATTCAGCCGAGGGTACGCAGTATTTT. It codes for CSVDSAEGTQYF.

Here the CDR3 DNA reads TGTGCCTGGAGTACATGGCCCCCCCGGGACCGGAACTACGAGCAGTACTTC. Its translation is CAWSTWPPRDRNYEQYF. The rearrangement links TRBV30 to TRBJ2-7; D is perhaps TRBD1 or TRBD2 (5 bases each). Germline V gives CDR1 GTSNPN, CDR2 SVGIG (reference sequence). Deletions cut 2 bases from V and 3 bases from J, with 23 bases between. The CDR3 totals 17 residues.

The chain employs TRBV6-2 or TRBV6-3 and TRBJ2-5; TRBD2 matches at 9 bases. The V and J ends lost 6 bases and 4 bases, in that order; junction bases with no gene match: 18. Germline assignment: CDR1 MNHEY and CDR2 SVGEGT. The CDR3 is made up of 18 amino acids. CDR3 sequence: CASSPLSGGANGGETQYF. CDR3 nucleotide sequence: TGTGCCAGCAGCCCCCTTAGCGGGGGAGCCAACGGTGGAGAGACCCAGTACTTC.

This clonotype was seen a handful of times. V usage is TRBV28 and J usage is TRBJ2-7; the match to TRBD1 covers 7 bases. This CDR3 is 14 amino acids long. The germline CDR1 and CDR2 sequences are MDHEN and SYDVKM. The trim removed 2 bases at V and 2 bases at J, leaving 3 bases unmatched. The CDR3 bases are TGTGCCAGCAGTTTAGGGACAGATCCCTACGAGCAGTACTTC. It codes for CASSLGTDPYEQYF.

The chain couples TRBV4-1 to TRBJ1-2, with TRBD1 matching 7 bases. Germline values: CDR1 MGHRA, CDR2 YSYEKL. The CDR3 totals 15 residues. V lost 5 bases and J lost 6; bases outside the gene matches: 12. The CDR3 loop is CASSYSGGTADGYTF. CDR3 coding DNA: TGCGCCAGCAGCTACAGTGGCGGGACAGCGGATGGCTACACCTTC.

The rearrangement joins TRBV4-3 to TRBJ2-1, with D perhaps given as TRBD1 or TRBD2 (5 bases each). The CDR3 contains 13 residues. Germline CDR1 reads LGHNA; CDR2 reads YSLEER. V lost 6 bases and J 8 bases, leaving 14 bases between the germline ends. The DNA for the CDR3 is TGCGCCAGCAGTCCCTTGGGGGTCGATGAGCAGTTCTTC. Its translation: CASSPLGVDEQFF.

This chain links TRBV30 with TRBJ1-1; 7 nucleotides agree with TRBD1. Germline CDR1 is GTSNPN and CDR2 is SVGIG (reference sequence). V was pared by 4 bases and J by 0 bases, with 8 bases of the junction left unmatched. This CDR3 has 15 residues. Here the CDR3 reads CAWTPGQSMNTEAFF. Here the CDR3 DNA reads TGTGCCTGGACCCCGGGACAGTCAATGAACACTGAAGCTTTCTTT.

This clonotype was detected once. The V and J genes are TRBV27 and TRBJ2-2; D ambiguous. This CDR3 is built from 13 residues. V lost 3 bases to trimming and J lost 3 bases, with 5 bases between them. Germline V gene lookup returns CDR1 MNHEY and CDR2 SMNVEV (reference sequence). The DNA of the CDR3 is TGTGCCAGCAGTTTTGCCCACACCGGGGAGCTGTTTTTT. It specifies CASSFAHTGELFF.

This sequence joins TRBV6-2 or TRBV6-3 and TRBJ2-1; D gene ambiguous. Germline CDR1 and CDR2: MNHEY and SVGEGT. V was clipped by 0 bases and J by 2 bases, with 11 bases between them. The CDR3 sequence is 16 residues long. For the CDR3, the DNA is TGTGCCAGCAGTTACTCGTCGCTAGTTCCCTACAATGAGCAGTTCTTC. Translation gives CASSYSSLVPYNEQFF.

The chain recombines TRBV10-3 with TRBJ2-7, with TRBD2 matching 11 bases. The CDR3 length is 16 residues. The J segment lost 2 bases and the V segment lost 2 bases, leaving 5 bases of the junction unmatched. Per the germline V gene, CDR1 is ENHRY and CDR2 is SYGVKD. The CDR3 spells CAISEEVAGGTYEQYF. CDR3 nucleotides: TGTGCCATCAGTGAGGAGGTAGCGGGGGGGACCTACGAGCAGTACTTC.